The 10 T cell receptor beta chains reported below all come from one sample, sequenced in a study of T cell repertoires in aging, cancer and after chemotherapy. A mixed TRB-A/B primer pool amplified rearranged TRB by multiplex touch-down PCR. TCRdb recomputed calls from the multiplex PCR reads with MiXCR, one row per CDR3 protein. The sample consists of about 1,100 distinct CDR3 sequences, around 29% of them appearing once. TCR beta rearrangements were amplified from peripheral blood genomic DNA. The sample taken for sequencing was blood. These receptors came from a human donor with a solid tumor.

The chain is built from TRBV28 and TRBJ1-3; tentative D call: TRBD1 (5 bases). V was shortened by 4 bases and J by 3 bases, with 10 bases between the two germline ends. The germline V gene encodes CDR1 MDHEN and CDR2 SYDVKM. CDR3 length: 14 residues. DNA of the CDR3: TGTGCCAGCAGTTCCCTACAGGTTGGAAACACCATATATTTT. Amino acid sequence: CASSSLQVGNTIYF.

This clonotype is large in the sample. The chain combines TRBV29-1 with TRBJ2-1, with 16 bases lining up with TRBD2. The CDR3 is 17 residues long. From germline, CDR1 is SQVTM and CDR2 ANQGSEA. J lost 4 bases, V lost 4 bases, and 7 bases had no gene match. CDR3 protein: CSVAPGLAGGGYNEQFF. CDR3 in DNA: TGCAGCGTTGCCCCGGGACTAGCGGGAGGGGGATACAATGAGCAGTTCTTC.

Relative to its sample, this clonotype is medium-sized. V and J are TRBV7-6 and TRBJ2-2, with 10 positions matching TRBD2. Germline V gene lookup returns CDR1 SGHVS and CDR2 FNYEAQ. Trimming took 2 bases from V and 0 from J; bases not matched to a gene: 18. The CDR3 is made up of 22 amino acids. This CDR3 reads CASSLSLRSSGRGPANTGELFF. CDR3 nucleotides: TGTGCCAGCAGCTTAAGTTTGAGGTCTAGCGGGAGAGGTCCCGCGAACACCGGGGAGCTGTTTTTT.

In its sample, this clonotype is large. Compared with germline, one end of the junction differs, possibly owing to a read error. The J gene is TRBJ2-1, the V gene TRBV7-2, with unresolved D. The CDR3 is 13 amino acids. Germline CDR1 reads SGHTA; CDR2 reads FQGNSA. This chain's CDR3 is CASSLEGYGSKVF. DNA of the CDR3: TGTGCCAGCAGCTTAGAGGGTTACGGTTCGAAGGTCTTC. Variable domain in full (rest from reference TRBV7-2 and TRBJ2-1): GAGVSQSPSNKVTEKGKDVELRCDPISGHTALYWYRQSLGQGLEFLIYFQGNSAPDKSGLPSDRFSAERTGGSVSTLTIQRTQQEDSAVYLCASSLEGYGSKVFGPGTRLTVL.

This clonotype counts as large. DNA of the CDR3: TGTGCCAGCAGCTTAATGGGGACCCCCACAGATACGCAGTATTTT. Residues: CASSLMGTPTDTQYF. The chain links TRBV7-3 to TRBJ2-3; TRBD1 or TRBD2 may be the D gene (5 bases each). V shed 1 base and J shed 2 bases, with 10 bases lying between them. This CDR3 region has 15 residues. In germline, CDR1 is SGHTA, CDR2 FQGTGA.

Sample share makes this clonotype large. The rearrangement joins TRBV6-1 to TRBJ2-5; the D is unclear. The germline CDR1 and CDR2 sequences are MNHNS and SASEGT. This CDR3 region has 15 residues. Trimming took off 3 bases at V and 1 base at J, with 12 bases between the two ends. This CDR3 reads CASSDSPRTQETQYF. CDR3 coding DNA: TGTGCCAGCAGTGATAGCCCGAGAACCCAAGAGACCCAGTACTTC.

By frequency in the sample, this clonotype is large. The chain uses TRBV20-1 and TRBJ1-2; the match to TRBD1 covers 9 bases. Germline values: CDR1 DFQATT, CDR2 SNEGSKA (reference sequence). The CDR3 covers 13 residues. J gave up 13 bases and V 4 bases, and 13 bases lay outside the gene matches. The CDR3 nucleotides read TGCAGTGCTACTGAGCCGGGACAGGGTTATGGCACCTTC. This gives the protein CSATEPGQGYGTF.

This clonotype is termed medium-sized. CDR3 region: CASSLGGVDEQYF. CDR3 coding DNA: TGCGCCAGCAGCTTGGGGGGAGTAGACGAGCAGTACTTC. The rearrangement joins TRBV5-1 to TRBJ2-7, with a weak D call TRBD2 (5 bases). Germline CDR1 SGHRS, CDR2 YFSETQ. CDR3 length: 13 residues. Trimming removed 0 bases at V and 5 bases at J, with 9 bases between.

The chain joins TRBV29-1 to TRBJ1-2, with D uncertain. The V and J ends lost 7 bases and 2 bases respectively, with 8 bases between them. Germline V gene data show CDR1 as SQVTM and CDR2 as ANQGSEA. The CDR3 length is 11 residues. The CDR3 loop is CSAGSNYGYTF. The CDR3 DNA reads TGCAGCGCGGGGTCCAACTATGGCTACACCTTC. The full variable domain, completed using reference TRBV29-1 and TRBJ1-2, is SAVISQKPSRDICQRGTSLTIQCQVDSQVTMMFWYRQQPGQSLTLIATANQGSEATYESGFVIDKFPISRPNLTFSTLTVSNMSPEDSSIYLCSAGSNYGYTFGSGTRLTVV.

The CDR3 reads CSVYRQMNTEAFF. Here the CDR3 DNA reads TGCAGCGTTTATAGACAGATGAACACTGAAGCTTTCTTT. The chain combines TRBV29-1 with TRBJ1-1; TRBD1 might be the D (5 bases). The ends were cut back, 5 bases at V and 0 bases at J, with 10 bases in the middle. The length of the CDR3 is 13 residues. Germline assignment: CDR1 SQVTM and CDR2 ANQGSEA.